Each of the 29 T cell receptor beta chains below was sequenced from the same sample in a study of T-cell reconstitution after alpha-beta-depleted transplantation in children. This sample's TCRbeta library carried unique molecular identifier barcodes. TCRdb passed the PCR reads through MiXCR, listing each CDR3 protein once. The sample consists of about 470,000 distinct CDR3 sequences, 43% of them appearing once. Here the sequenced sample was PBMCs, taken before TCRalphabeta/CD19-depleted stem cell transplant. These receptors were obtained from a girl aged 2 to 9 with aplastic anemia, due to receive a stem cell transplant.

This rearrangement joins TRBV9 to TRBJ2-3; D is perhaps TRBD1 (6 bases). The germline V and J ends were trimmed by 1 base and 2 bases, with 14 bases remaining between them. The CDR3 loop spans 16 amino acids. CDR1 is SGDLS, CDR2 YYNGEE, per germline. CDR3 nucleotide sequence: TGTGCCAGCAGCGTAACATGGCAGGGGATCACAGATACGCAGTATTTT. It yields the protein CASSVTWQGITDTQYF. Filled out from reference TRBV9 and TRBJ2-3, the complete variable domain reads DSGVTQTPKHLITATGQRVTLRCSPRSGDLSVYWYQQSLDQGLQFLIQYYNGEERAKGNILERFSAQQFPDLHSELNLSSLELGDSALYFCASSVTWQGITDTQYFGPGTRLTVL.

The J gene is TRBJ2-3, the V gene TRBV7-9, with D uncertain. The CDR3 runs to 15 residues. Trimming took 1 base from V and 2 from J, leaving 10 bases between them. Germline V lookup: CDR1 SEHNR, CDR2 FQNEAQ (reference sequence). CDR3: CASSLGGYITDTQYF. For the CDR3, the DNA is TGTGCCAGCAGCTTAGGAGGCTACATCACAGATACGCAGTATTTT.

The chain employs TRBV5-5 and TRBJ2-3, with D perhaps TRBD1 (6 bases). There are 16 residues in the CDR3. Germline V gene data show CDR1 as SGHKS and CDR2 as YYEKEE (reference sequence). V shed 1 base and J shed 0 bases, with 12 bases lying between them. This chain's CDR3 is CASSLLGAPSTDTQYF. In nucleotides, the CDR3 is TGTGCCAGCAGCTTGCTGGGGGCTCCTAGCACAGATACGCAGTATTTT.

The CDR3 sequence: CASSPIGTGYTQYF. The CDR3 nucleotides are TGCGCCAGCAGCCCCATAGGGACTGGGTATACGCAGTATTTT. The chain links TRBV4-3 to TRBJ2-3, with D possibly matching TRBD2 (6 bases). CDR3 length: 14 residues. Between the trimmed V and J ends, which lost 4 bases and 7 bases, there was a span of 15 bases. Germline V gene data show CDR1 as LGHNA and CDR2 as YSLEER.

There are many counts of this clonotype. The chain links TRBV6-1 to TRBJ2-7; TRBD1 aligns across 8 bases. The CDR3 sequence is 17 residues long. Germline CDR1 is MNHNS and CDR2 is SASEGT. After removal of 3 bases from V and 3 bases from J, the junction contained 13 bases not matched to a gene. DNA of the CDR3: TGTGCCAGCAGTGATACCGACAGGGGCCCTTTCCACTACGAGCAGTACTTC. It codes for CASSDTDRGPFHYEQYF.

CDR3 sequence: CASSRLMTSDRYDNEQFF. The CDR3 DNA is TGCGCCAGCAGCCGCTTGATGACCAGTGACAGGTACGACAATGAGCAGTTCTTC. The gene calls are TRBV5-1 and TRBJ2-1; possibly TRBD1 for D (6 bases). This CDR3 is built from 18 residues. Germline V gene sequence: CDR1 SGHRS, CDR2 YFSETQ. The V gene lost 4 bases and the J gene lost 5 bases, with 25 bases spanning the gap.

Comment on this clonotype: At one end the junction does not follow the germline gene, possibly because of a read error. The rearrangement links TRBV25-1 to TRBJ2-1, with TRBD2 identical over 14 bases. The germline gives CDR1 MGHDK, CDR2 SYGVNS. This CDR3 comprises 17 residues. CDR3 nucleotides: TGTGCCAGCAGTGAATTGGGGGGACTAGCGGGAGTAAATGAGCAGCTCTTC. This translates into CASSELGGLAGVNEQLF.

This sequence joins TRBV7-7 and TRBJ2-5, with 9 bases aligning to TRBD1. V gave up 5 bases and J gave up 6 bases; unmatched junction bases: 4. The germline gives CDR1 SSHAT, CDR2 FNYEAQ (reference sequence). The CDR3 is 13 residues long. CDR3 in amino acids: CASSQDRGQTQYF. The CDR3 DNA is TGTGCCAGCAGCCAGGACAGGGGTCAGACCCAGTACTTC.

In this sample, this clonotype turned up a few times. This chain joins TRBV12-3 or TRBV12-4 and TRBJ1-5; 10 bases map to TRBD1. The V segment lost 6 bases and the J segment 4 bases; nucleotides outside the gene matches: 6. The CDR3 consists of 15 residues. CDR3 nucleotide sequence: TGTGCCAGCAGCCGAGGGGGACAGGGGAATCAGCCCCAGCATTTT. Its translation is CASSRGGQGNQPQHF.

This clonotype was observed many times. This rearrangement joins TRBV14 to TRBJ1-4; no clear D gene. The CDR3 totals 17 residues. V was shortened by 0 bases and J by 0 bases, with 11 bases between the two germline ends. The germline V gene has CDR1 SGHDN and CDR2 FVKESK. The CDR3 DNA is TGTGCCAGCAGCCAAGAAGTACGGGGTGCAACTAATGAAAAACTGTTTTTT. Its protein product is CASSQEVRGATNEKLFF.

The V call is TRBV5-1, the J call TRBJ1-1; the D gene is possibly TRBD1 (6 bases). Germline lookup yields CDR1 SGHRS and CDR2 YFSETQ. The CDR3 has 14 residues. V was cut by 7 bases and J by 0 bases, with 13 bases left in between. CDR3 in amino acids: CASDSGGLNTEAFF. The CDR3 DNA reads TGCGCCAGCGATAGTGGGGGCTTGAACACTGAAGCTTTCTTT.

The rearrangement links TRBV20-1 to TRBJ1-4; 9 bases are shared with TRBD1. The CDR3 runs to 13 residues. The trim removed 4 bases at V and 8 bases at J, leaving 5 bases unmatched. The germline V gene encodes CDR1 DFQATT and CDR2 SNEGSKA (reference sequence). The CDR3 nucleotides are TGCAGTGCTATCCGGGACAGGGACGAAAAACTGTTTTTT. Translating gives CSAIRDRDEKLFF.

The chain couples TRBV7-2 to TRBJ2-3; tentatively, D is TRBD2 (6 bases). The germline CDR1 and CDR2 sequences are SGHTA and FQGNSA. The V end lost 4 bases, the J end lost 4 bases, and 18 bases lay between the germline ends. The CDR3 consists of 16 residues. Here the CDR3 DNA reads TGTGCCAGCAGCTCCATGACTAGTTCAATCCCAGATACGCAGTATTTT. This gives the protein CASSSMTSSIPDTQYF.

As DNA, the CDR3 is TGCGCCAGCAGCTACGGGACAGGGTCCGAGACCCAGTACTTC. It is translated as CASSYGTGSETQYF. The chain uses TRBV5-1 and TRBJ2-5, with 9 positions matching TRBD1. The CDR3 loop spans 14 amino acids. CDR1 SGHRS and CDR2 YFSETQ come from the germline V gene. V was clipped by 3 bases and J by 5 bases; unmatched bases: 5.

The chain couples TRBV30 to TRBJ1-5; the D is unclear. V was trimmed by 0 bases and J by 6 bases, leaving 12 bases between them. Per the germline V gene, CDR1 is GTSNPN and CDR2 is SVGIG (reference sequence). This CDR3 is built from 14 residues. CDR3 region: CAWSVKGFGQPQHF. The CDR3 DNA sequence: TGTGCCTGGAGTGTAAAGGGATTTGGTCAGCCCCAGCATTTT.

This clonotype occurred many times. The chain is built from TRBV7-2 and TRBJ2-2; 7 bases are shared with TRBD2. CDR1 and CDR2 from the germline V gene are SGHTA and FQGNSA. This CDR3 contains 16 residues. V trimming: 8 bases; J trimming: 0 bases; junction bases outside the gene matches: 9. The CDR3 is CASSIAGPSNTGELFF. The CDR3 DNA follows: TGTGCCAGCTCCATAGCGGGCCCATCGAACACCGGGGAGCTGTTTTTT.

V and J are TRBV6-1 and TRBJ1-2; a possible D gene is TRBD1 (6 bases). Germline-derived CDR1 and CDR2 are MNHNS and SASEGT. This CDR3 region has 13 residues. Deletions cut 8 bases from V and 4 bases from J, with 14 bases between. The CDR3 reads CASGNRVLYGYTF. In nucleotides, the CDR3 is TGTGCCAGCGGGAACAGGGTCCTCTATGGCTACACCTTC.

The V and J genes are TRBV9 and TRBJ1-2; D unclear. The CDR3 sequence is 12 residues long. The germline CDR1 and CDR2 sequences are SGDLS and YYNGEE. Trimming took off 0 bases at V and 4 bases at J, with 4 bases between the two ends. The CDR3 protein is CASSVDGYGYTF. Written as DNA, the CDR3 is TGTGCCAGCAGCGTAGATGGCTATGGCTACACCTTC.

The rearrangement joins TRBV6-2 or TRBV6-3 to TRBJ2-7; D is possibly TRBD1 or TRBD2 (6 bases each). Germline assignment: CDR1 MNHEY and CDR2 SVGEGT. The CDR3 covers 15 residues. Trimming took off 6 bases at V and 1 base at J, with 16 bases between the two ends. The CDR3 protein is CASRSLGAGSYEQYF. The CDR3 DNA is TGTGCCAGCAGGTCTCTGGGGGCGGGGTCCTACGAGCAGTACTTC.

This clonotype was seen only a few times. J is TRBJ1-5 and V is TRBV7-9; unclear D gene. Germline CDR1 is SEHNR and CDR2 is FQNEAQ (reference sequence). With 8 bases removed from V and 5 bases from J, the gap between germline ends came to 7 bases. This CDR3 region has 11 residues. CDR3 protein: CASLGDQPQHF. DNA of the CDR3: TGTGCCAGCTTAGGCGATCAGCCCCAGCATTTT.

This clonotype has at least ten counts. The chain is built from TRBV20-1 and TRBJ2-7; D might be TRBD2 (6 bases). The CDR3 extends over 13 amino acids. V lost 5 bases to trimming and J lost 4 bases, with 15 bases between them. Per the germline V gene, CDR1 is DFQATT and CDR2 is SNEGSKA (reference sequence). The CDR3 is CSAQRLVEYEQYF. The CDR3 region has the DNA TGCAGTGCTCAACGACTAGTTGAGTACGAGCAGTACTTC.

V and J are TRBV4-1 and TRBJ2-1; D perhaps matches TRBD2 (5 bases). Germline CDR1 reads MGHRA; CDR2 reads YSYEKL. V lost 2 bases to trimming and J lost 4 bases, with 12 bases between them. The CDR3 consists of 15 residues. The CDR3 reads CASSQTTGTYNEQFF. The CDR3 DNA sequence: TGCGCCAGCAGCCAAACAACGGGAACGTACAATGAGCAGTTCTTC.

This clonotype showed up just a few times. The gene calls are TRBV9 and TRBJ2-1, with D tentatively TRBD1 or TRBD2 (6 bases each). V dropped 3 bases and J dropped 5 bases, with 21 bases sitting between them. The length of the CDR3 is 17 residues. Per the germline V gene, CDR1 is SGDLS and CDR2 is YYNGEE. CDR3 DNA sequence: TGTGCCAGCAGCGCCAATACGGGGGTCAGGGGCCACAATGAGCAGTTCTTC. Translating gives CASSANTGVRGHNEQFF.

CDR3 protein: CASSRGRWETQYF. DNA of the CDR3: TGTGCCAGCAGCCGCGGGAGGTGGGAGACCCAGTACTTC. The rearrangement joins TRBV7-2 to TRBJ2-5; TRBD2 matches at 8 bases. With V trimmed by 5 bases and J by 5 bases, 4 bases remained unmatched. This CDR3 has 13 residues. The germline CDR1 and CDR2 sequences are SGHTA and FQGNSA.

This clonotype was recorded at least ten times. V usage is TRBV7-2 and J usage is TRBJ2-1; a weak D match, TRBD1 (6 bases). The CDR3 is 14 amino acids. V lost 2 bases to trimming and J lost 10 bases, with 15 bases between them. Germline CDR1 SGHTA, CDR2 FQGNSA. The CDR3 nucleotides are TGTGCCAGCAGCTTAAGGCAGGGTCAGGGGGAGCAGTTCTTC. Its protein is CASSLRQGQGEQFF.

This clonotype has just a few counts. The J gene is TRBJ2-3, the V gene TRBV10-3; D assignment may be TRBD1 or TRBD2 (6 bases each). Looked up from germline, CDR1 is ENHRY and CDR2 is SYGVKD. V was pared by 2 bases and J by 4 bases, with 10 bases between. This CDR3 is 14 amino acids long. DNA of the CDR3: TGTGCCATCAGTGAGAACAGGGAGGCAGATACGCAGTATTTT. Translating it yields CAISENREADTQYF.

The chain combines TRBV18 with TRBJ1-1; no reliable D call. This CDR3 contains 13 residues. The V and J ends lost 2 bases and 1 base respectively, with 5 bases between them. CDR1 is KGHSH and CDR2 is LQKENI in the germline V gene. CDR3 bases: TGTGCCAGCTCACCAGTTAGGAACACTGAAGCTTTCTTT. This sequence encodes CASSPVRNTEAFF.

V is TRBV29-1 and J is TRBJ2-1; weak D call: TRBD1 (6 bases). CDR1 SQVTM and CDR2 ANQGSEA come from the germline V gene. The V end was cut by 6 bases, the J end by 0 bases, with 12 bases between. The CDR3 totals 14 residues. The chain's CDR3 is CSVGGRGSYNEQFF. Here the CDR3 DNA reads TGCAGCGTAGGGGGTAGGGGCTCCTACAATGAGCAGTTCTTC.

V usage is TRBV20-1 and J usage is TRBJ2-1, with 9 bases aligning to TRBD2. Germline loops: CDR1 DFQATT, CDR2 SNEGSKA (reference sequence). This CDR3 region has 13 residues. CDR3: CSLLAGLYNEQFF. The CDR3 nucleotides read TGCAGCCTTCTAGCGGGGTTGTACAATGAGCAGTTCTTC.